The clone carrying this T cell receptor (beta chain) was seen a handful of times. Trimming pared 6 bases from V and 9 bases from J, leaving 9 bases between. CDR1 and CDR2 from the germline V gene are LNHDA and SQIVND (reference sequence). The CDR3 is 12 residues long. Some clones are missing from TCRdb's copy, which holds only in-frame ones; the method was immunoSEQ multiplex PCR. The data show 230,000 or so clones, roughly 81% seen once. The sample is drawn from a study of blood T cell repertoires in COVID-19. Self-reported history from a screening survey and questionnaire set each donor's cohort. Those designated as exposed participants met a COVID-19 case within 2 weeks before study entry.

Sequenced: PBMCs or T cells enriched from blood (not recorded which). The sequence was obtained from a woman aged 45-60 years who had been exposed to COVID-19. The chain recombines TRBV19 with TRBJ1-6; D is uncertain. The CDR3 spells CASSWSGSPLHF. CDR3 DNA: TGTGCCAGTAGCTGGAGTGGTTCACCCCTCCACTTT.